This T cell receptor beta chain was captured by sequencing in a study of T cell repertoires in cytomegalovirus infection. Across the whole study: Carrying CMV and the relevant HLA type showed in public TCR beta signatures.

Germline lookup yields CDR1 MNHEY and CDR2 SMNVEV (reference sequence). The CDR3 consists of 12 residues. Trimming took 3 bases from V and 9 from J, leaving 9 bases between them. TCRdb re-called the reads with MiXCR, one entry per CDR3 protein. The data show about 180,000 distinct CDR3 sequences, 13% to 15% seen once. Notes on the study in general: CMV carriers having the relevant HLA were flagged by cumulative public TCR beta family frequency. CMV-specific HLA-C-restricted TCR beta clonotypes dominated the ex vivo response.

In its sample, this clonotype was seen a few times. The target antigen is unknown. The source of this sequence is a human donor in good health (CMV status not recorded). Some clones in this sample may be carry-over from other donors' samples. This sequence joins TRBV27 and TRBJ2-1, with D perhaps TRBD1 (6 bases). The sequenced material came from PBMCs. This CDR3 reads CASSLTGSEQFF. CDR3 bases: TGTGCCAGCAGTTTGACAGGCAGTGAGCAGTTCTTC.